This T cell receptor (beta chain) came from a study of blood T cell repertoires in COVID-19. Study as a whole: Samples taken during acute and convalescent COVID-19 were collected in the United States, Italy and Spain. Sources were T cells, B-cell-depleted T cells, or PBMCs; the material itself was cDNA or gDNA.

Authors' methods: Amplification with reference gene primers provided the estimates of nucleated cell counts. Assay used: immunoSEQ multiplex PCR; TCRdb lists only in-frame clones, some missing. The V and J calls and the clone size are those of that table, but D and trimming were determined from the DNA. The data contain more than 100,000 clones, more than 70% of them singletons. Germline V gene sequence: CDR1 LGHDT, CDR2 YNNKEL (reference sequence). The CDR3 is 14 residues long. Trimming took off 4 bases at V and 3 bases at J, with 13 bases between the two ends. What was sequenced was peripheral blood. V is TRBV3-1 (or the pseudogene TRBV3-2) and J is TRBJ2-7; D not certain. This clonotype was obtained from an elderly woman in a cohort sampled during active COVID-19. As DNA, the CDR3 is TGTGCCAGCAGCCTAGACCCCCATAGCTACGAGCAGTACTTC. Translated, it gives CASSLDPHSYEQYF.